These 5 T cell receptor beta chains were sequenced from one sample in a study of OX40 agonist ivuxolimab in advanced cancers. The method was immunoSEQ multiplex PCR; TCRdb's version includes in-frame clones alone and lacks a portion of them. The data hold tens of thousands of clones, with over 75% observed a single time. The sample here was CD4+ or CD8+ T cells sorted from blood, taken in a trial of the OX40 agonist ivuxolimab. These receptors all stem from an adult with an advanced solid tumor such as melanoma, head and neck, liver or kidney cancer.

The V and J genes are TRBV18 and TRBJ1-1; D not certain. CDR1 KGHSH and CDR2 LQKENI come from the germline V gene. With 2 bases removed from V and 1 base from J, the gap between germline ends came to 5 bases. The CDR3 extends over 13 amino acids. The chain's CDR3 is CASSPNPNTEAFF. The DNA for the CDR3 is TGTGCCAGCTCACCAAACCCGAACACTGAAGCTTTCTTT.

The chain recombines TRBV5-1 with TRBJ2-7; 8 bases line up with TRBD1. Per the germline V gene, CDR1 is SGHRS and CDR2 is YFSETQ. The junction had 5 bases not matched to a gene; V was cut back by 4 bases and J by 5 bases. CDR3 length: 13 residues. The DNA for the CDR3 is TGCGCCAGCAGCGCCAACAGGGGGGACGAGCAGTACTTC. Amino acid sequence: CASSANRGDEQYF.

The V and J genes are TRBV4-1 and TRBJ2-2; TRBD2 matches at 9 bases. Germline assignment: CDR1 MGHRA and CDR2 YSYEKL. This CDR3 has 17 residues. With 3 bases clipped from V and 4 bases from J, the junction kept 9 bases outside the gene matches. CDR3 DNA sequence: TGCGCCAGCAGCCATCTTAATCCGGGACTAGCCACCGGGGAGCTGTTTTTT. Translation gives CASSHLNPGLATGELFF.

Comments on this clone: One end of the junction varies from germline; a read error may be responsible. The rearrangement links TRBV6-6 to TRBJ2-5; no clear D. The length of the CDR3 is 11 residues. The germline V gene encodes CDR1 MNHNY and CDR2 SVGAGI (reference sequence). CDR3 DNA sequence: TGTGCCAGCAGTTCCGACATGCACTGGGACTTC. Translating gives CASSSDMHWDF.

The chain couples TRBV28 to TRBJ2-3, with D possibly being TRBD1 (7 bases). Germline CDR1 reads MDHEN; CDR2 reads SYDVKM. This CDR3 spans 14 amino acids. V lost 7 bases and J 6 bases, leaving 17 bases between the germline ends. CDR3 sequence: CASKEGARGDTQYF. As DNA, the CDR3 is TGTGCCAGCAAGGAGGGGGCGAGGGGTGATACGCAGTATTTT.